These 6 T cell receptor beta chains share one sample of origin, sequenced in a study of T cell responses to AZD1222 COVID-19 vaccine. The method was immunoSEQ multiplex PCR; TCRdb's version includes in-frame clones alone and lacks a portion of them. The table lists about 89,000 clones, around nine tenths of them singletons. Sequencing used peripheral blood, obtained 28 days after the second AZD1222 dose. The receptor set was obtained from an adult who received the AZD1222 COVID-19 vaccine.

This sequence joins TRBV29-1 and TRBJ2-2; no clear D. V was clipped by 5 bases and J by 2 bases, with 12 bases between them. This CDR3 is 14 amino acids long. Germline CDR1 and CDR2: SQVTM and ANQGSEA. CDR3 in amino acids: CSVSRVTNTGELFF. In nucleotides, the CDR3 is TGCAGCGTTAGTAGGGTGACTAACACCGGGGAGCTGTTTTTT.

The V call is TRBV28, the J call TRBJ2-7, with D tentatively TRBD1 (6 bases). The V and J ends lost 6 bases and 3 bases respectively, with 12 bases between them. From germline, CDR1 is MDHEN and CDR2 SYDVKM. CDR3 length equals 13 residues. The DNA for the CDR3 is TGTGCCAGCAGGGGGCAGGGGCGCTACGAGCAGTACTTC. Translated: CASRGQGRYEQYF.

The CDR3 region has the DNA TGTGCCAGCAGCCTAGCGGGAGCGTCCTACGAGCAGTACTTC. It specifies CASSLAGASYEQYF. The chain combines TRBV27 with TRBJ2-7, with TRBD2 matching over 10 bases. Losses at the gene ends were 6 bases for V and 1 base for J; bases not matched to a gene: 3. The CDR3 spans 14 residues. Germline V gene lookup returns CDR1 MNHEY and CDR2 SMNVEV (reference sequence).

The V and J genes are TRBV5-1 and TRBJ2-7, with D perhaps given as TRBD1 or TRBD2 (7 bases each). CDR1 is SGHRS and CDR2 is YFSETQ in the germline V gene. The V end lost 4 bases, the J end lost 0 bases, and 11 bases lay between the germline ends. The CDR3 sequence is 14 residues long. The CDR3 region has the DNA TGCGCCAGCAGCGACAGGGAGGGCTCCTACGAGCAGTACTTC. Its protein is CASSDREGSYEQYF.

V and J are TRBV2 and TRBJ2-5; 9 bases match TRBD1. The CDR3 runs 15 residues. V was clipped by 6 bases and J by 2 bases; unmatched bases: 7. Germline CDR1 and CDR2: SNHLY and FYNNEI. The CDR3: CASSRQGVAQETQYF. DNA of the CDR3: TGTGCCAGCAGCAGACAGGGGGTGGCTCAAGAGACCCAGTACTTC.

J is TRBJ1-2 and V is TRBV4-1; unclear D gene. The germline CDR1 and CDR2 sequences are MGHRA and YSYEKL. This CDR3 is 14 amino acids long. Deletions cut 1 base from V and 3 bases from J, with 9 bases between. This CDR3 reads CASSQGPADYGYTF. The CDR3, as DNA: TGCGCCAGCAGCCAAGGGCCGGCCGACTATGGCTACACCTTC.